Included here is one T cell receptor (beta chain) sequence, with context. It was with unique molecular identifiers that the TCRbeta library was prepared. TCRdb re-called the PCR reads with MiXCR, one entry per CDR3 protein. The data show some 340,000 distinct CDR3 sequences, 10% seen once. This record comes from a study of T-cell reconstitution after alpha-beta-depleted transplantation in children. Germline assignment: CDR1 SGHVS and CDR2 FQNEAQ. V lost 5 bases and J lost 5, with 10 bases in between. The CDR3 totals 12 residues. The receptor comes from a human donor who donated a stem cell graft to a child with acute lymphoblastic leukemia. This chain links TRBV7-8 with TRBJ2-7; D not certain. The sequences come from PBMCs from the stem cell graft donor, collected from the stem cell graft. The CDR3 DNA reads TGTGCCAGCAGCGCAAGCTTCCACGAGCAGTACTTC. This encodes CASSASFHEQYF.